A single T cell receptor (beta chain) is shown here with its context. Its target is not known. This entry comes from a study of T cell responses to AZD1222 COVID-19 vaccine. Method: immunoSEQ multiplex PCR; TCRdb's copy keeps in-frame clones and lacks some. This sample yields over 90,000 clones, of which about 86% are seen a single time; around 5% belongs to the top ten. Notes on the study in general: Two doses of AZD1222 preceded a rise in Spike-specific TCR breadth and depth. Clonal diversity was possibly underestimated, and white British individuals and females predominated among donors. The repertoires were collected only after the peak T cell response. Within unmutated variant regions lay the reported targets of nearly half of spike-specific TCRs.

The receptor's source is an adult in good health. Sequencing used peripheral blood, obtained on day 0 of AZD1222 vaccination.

CDR3 sequence (DNA): TGTGCCAGCAAAGGGGGCCTCACAGATACGCAGTATTTT. This translates into CASKGGLTDTQYF. The chain couples TRBV9 to TRBJ2-3, with 7 bases that match TRBD1. CDR1 is SGDLS, CDR2 YYNGEE, per germline. CDR3 size: 13 residues. The junction had 3 bases not matched to a gene; V was cut back by 6 bases and J by 2 bases.